Below are 30 T cell receptor beta chains sequenced from a single sample in a study of STAT3 mutations in large granular lymphocyte leukemia. Overall study findings and caveats: Every T-LGLL patient had at least one immunodominant TCRbeta clonotype.

TCRdb's copy holds only in-frame clones and misses some; the assay was immunoSEQ multiplex PCR. This table holds fewer than 10,000 clones, 85% to 90% found once. Antigen specificity for these receptors is unknown. Sequenced sample: peripheral blood mononuclear cells. These receptors came from an elderly man with T-cell large granular lymphocyte leukemia. Some clones in this sample may be carry-over from other donors' samples.

This chain links TRBV11-2 with TRBJ1-3, with 8 bases matching TRBD1. Germline CDR1 and CDR2: SGHAT and FQNNGV. J lost 8 bases, V lost 2 bases, and 20 bases had no gene match. The CDR3 consists of 19 residues. CDR3 bases: TGTGCCAGCAGCTTATCCCAGGGGGCTCTTTCATACGAACGTTACACCATATATTTT. Its protein product is CASSLSQGALSYERYTIYF. The variable domain in full, completed from reference TRBV11-2 and TRBJ1-3, reads EAGVAQSPRYKIIEKRQSVAFWCNPISGHATLYWYQQILGQGPKLLIQFQNNGVVDDSQLPKDRFSAERLKGVDSTLKIQPAKLEDSAVYLCASSLSQGALSYERYTIYFGEGSWLTVV.

The chain is built from TRBV5-4 and TRBJ2-7; D might be TRBD1 (6 bases). Between the trimmed V and J ends, which lost 3 bases and 0 bases, there was a span of 16 bases. There are 16 residues in the CDR3. Germline V gene sequence: CDR1 SGHNT, CDR2 YYREEE (reference sequence). CDR3 sequence reads: CASSSFGGLFSYEQYF. The CDR3 DNA follows: TGTGCCAGCAGCTCCTTTGGGGGCTTATTCTCCTACGAGCAGTACTTC.

V gene TRBV7-2 combines with J gene TRBJ1-5, with D possibly being TRBD1 (6 bases). Germline V gives CDR1 SGHTA, CDR2 FQGNSA. V lost 9 bases to trimming and J lost 0 bases, with 9 bases between them. The CDR3 is 13 amino acids. CDR3 protein: CASQGNSNQPQHF. CDR3 nucleotides: TGTGCCAGTCAGGGGAATAGCAATCAGCCCCAGCATTTT.

The chain joins TRBV15 to TRBJ2-7, with no clear D. Germline V gene lookup returns CDR1 LNHNV and CDR2 YYDKDF (reference sequence). This CDR3 is built from 12 residues. V was clipped by 5 bases and J by 6 bases, with 11 bases between them. The DNA for the CDR3 is TGTGCCACCAGCCCCATCTTCTCCGAGCAGTACTTC. Translated: CATSPIFSEQYF.

The rearrangement links TRBV6-1 to TRBJ1-3; D gene unclear. This CDR3 comprises 13 residues. V was shortened by 7 bases and J by 4 bases, with 11 bases between the two germline ends. Germline V CDR1 and CDR2: MNHNS, SASEGT. CDR3 protein: CASMIPVGNTIYF. CDR3 in DNA: TGTGCCAGCATGATCCCGGTGGGAAACACCATATATTTT.

This chain joins TRBV20-1 and TRBJ2-7; a possible D gene is TRBD1 (6 bases). The germline V gene has CDR1 DFQATT and CDR2 SNEGSKA (reference sequence). V lost 4 bases and J 4 bases, leaving 8 bases between the germline ends. The CDR3 extends over 11 amino acids. The CDR3 spells CSANREYEQYF. CDR3 in DNA: TGCAGTGCTAACAGGGAATACGAGCAGTACTTC.

This chain links TRBV6-5 with TRBJ1-6; 7 positions match TRBD1. The CDR3 loop spans 15 amino acids. V shed 6 bases, J shed 10 bases, and the junction held 12 bases outside the gene matches. CDR1 and CDR2 from the germline V gene are MNHEY and SVGAGI. The DNA for the CDR3 is TGTGCCAGCAGCAAAAACAGGGGACTAGGGTCACCCCTCCACTTT. Amino acids: CASSKNRGLGSPLHF.

This clone was counted a single time. The gene calls are TRBV4-2 and TRBJ2-3, with 12 bases identical to TRBD1. This CDR3 spans 16 amino acids. Per the germline V gene, CDR1 is LGHNA and CDR2 is YNFKEQ. The V gene end was trimmed by 1 base and the J gene end by 4 bases; junction bases not matched to a gene: 3. The CDR3 sequence: CASSQGDRGRADTQYF. In DNA form, the CDR3 reads TGTGCCAGCAGCCAAGGGGACAGGGGGCGGGCAGATACGCAGTATTTT.

Here the CDR3 DNA reads TGTGCCAGCAGTTACCCGAACCACGAGCAGTACTTC. The encoded protein is CASSYPNHEQYF. The V call is TRBV6-5, the J call TRBJ2-7; D call uncertain. Trimming cost V 2 bases and J 5 bases, with 7 bases left between them. In germline, CDR1 is MNHEY, CDR2 SVGAGI. The CDR3 loop spans 12 amino acids.

The chain links TRBV6-5 to TRBJ2-7, with D possibly TRBD1 on 5 matching bases. Trimming shortened V by 2 bases and J by 3 bases, and 11 bases separated the two germline ends. The CDR3 runs to 14 residues. CDR1 is MNHEY and CDR2 is SVGAGI in the germline V gene. CDR3 sequence: CASSYGPRDYEQYF. As DNA, the CDR3 is TGTGCCAGCAGTTACGGTCCCAGGGACTACGAGCAGTACTTC.

The chain has TRBV5-4 and TRBJ1-3, with TRBD1 matching over 7 bases. This CDR3 comprises 14 residues. V lost 3 bases to trimming and J lost 1 base; unmatched junction nucleotides: 1. Germline V CDR1 and CDR2: SGHNT, YYREEE (reference sequence). CDR3 loop: CASSSTGSGNTIYF. DNA for the CDR3: TGTGCCAGCAGCTCGACAGGGTCTGGAAACACCATATATTTT.

V is TRBV5-1 and J is TRBJ2-3, with D possibly being TRBD1 or TRBD2 (6 bases each). Germline V CDR1 and CDR2: SGHRS, YFSETQ. CDR3 length: 17 residues. V shed 0 bases and J shed 4 bases, with 18 bases lying between them. The CDR3 DNA is TGCGCCAGCAGCTTGGACGGGGGCAGCCTCCCTTCAGATACGCAGTATTTT. This encodes CASSLDGGSLPSDTQYF.

The J gene is TRBJ1-2, the V gene TRBV28; 7 nucleotides agree with TRBD1. This CDR3 spans 13 amino acids. Germline V gene lookup returns CDR1 MDHEN and CDR2 SYDVKM. J was trimmed by 3 bases and V by 5 bases; bases with no gene match: 3. The CDR3 spells CASSLQGDYGYTF. In DNA form, the CDR3 reads TGTGCCAGCAGTCTCCAGGGGGACTATGGCTACACCTTC.

The V gene is TRBV5-4, the J gene TRBJ1-4; the D is unclear. The V gene lost 2 bases and the J gene lost 10 bases, with 12 bases spanning the gap. This CDR3 comprises 13 residues. In germline, CDR1 is SGHNT, CDR2 YYREEE (reference sequence). As DNA, the CDR3 is TGTGCCAGCAGCTTTTTTGACGGAGGAAAACTGTTTTTT. Amino acid sequence: CASSFFDGGKLFF.

The genes are TRBV7-9 and TRBJ1-5; D is undetermined. Looked up from germline, CDR1 is SEHNR and CDR2 is FQNEAQ (reference sequence). The CDR3 covers 15 residues. Trimming removed 2 bases from V and 1 base from J, with 9 bases in between. Here the CDR3 reads CASSLSEGSNQPQHF. CDR3 in DNA: TGTGCCAGCAGCTTATCAGAGGGAAGCAATCAGCCCCAGCATTTT.

This clone was seen more than once but under ten times. The chain is built from TRBV6-5 and TRBJ1-1; D ambiguous. Germline V gives CDR1 MNHEY, CDR2 SVGAGI. The CDR3 covers 13 residues. V dropped 8 bases and J dropped 10 bases, with 20 bases sitting between them. DNA for the CDR3: TGTGCCAGCTCCAGTCAGGCCGGGGTAGTAGCTTTCTTT. Residues: CASSSQAGVVAFF.

V usage is TRBV6-4 and J usage is TRBJ2-7, with TRBD1 identical over 11 bases. Germline CDR1 reads MRHNA; CDR2 reads SNTAGT. Trimming took 2 bases from V and 6 from J; bases not matched to a gene: 3. The CDR3 runs to 14 residues. CDR3 coding DNA: TGTGCCAGCAGTGACGGGACAGGGGGGATCGAGCAGTACTTC. Translated: CASSDGTGGIEQYF.

The V and J genes are TRBV18 and TRBJ1-4; D unclear. This CDR3 spans 14 amino acids. V lost 3 bases and J lost 1, with 6 bases in between. Germline assignment: CDR1 KGHSH and CDR2 LQKENI. The CDR3: CASSPIVTNEKLFF. DNA of the CDR3: TGTGCCAGCTCACCTATAGTAACTAATGAAAAACTGTTTTTT.

V is TRBV19 and J is TRBJ2-5, with 10 bases aligning to TRBD1. This CDR3 contains 14 residues. Trimming cost V 5 bases and J 7 bases; bases outside gene matches: 7. Per the germline V gene, CDR1 is LNHDA and CDR2 is SQIVND (reference sequence). The CDR3 reads CASSVGQGFGTQYF. CDR3 nucleotides: TGTGCCAGTAGTGTGGGACAGGGGTTCGGGACCCAGTACTTC.

The chain couples TRBV6-6 to TRBJ1-4; D is ambiguous. V lost 9 bases and J lost 8, with 10 bases in between. This CDR3 comprises 11 residues. CDR1 and CDR2 from the germline V gene are MNHNY and SVGAGI (reference sequence). Here the CDR3 reads CASRRSEKLFF. The CDR3 nucleotides read TGTGCCAGTAGACGTTCGGAAAAACTGTTTTTT.

CDR3 region: CASAGRKGGLATEAFF. In DNA form, the CDR3 reads TGTGCCAGCGCGGGAAGAAAGGGGGGTTTGGCCACTGAAGCTTTCTTT. The rearrangement uses TRBV6-6 and TRBJ1-1; a possible D gene is TRBD1 (6 bases). The V gene's germline CDR1 is MNHNY and CDR2 SVGAGI (reference sequence). Trimming took 8 bases from V and 4 from J, leaving 23 bases between them. This CDR3 has 16 amino acids.

V and J are TRBV7-3 and TRBJ2-2; D is tentatively TRBD1 or TRBD2 (5 bases each). Germline-derived CDR1 and CDR2 are SGHTA and FQGTGA. The CDR3 is 17 amino acids. Deletions cut 3 bases from V and 5 bases from J, with 19 bases between. CDR3 sequence reads: CASSLGVRDGLTGELFF. Here the CDR3 DNA reads TGTGCCAGCAGCTTGGGGGTCCGGGACGGATTGACCGGGGAGCTGTTTTTT.

V is TRBV5-4 and J is TRBJ2-5, with D possibly called TRBD1 or TRBD2 (5 bases each). Trimming left V 2 bases short and J 5 bases short, with 16 bases between. The CDR3 is made up of 15 amino acids. The V gene's germline CDR1 is SGHNT and CDR2 YYREEE (reference sequence). The CDR3 region is CASSFGAGIGETQYF. In nucleotides, the CDR3 is TGTGCCAGCAGCTTCGGGGCAGGGATTGGGGAGACCCAGTACTTC.

The chain couples TRBV28 to TRBJ2-5; D gene uncertain. Trimming cost V 10 bases and J 6 bases, with 15 bases left between them. This CDR3 comprises 12 residues. Germline CDR1 reads MDHEN; CDR2 reads SYDVKM. CDR3 coding DNA: TGTGCCACCGGTTCGGGTGTGCAGACCCAGTACTTC. This encodes CATGSGVQTQYF.

A note on this clone: Sequence at one end of the junction differs from germline and may be a read error. The chain has TRBV7-7 and TRBJ2-1, with a weak D call TRBD2 (6 bases). Germline assignment: CDR1 SSHAT and CDR2 FNYEAQ (reference sequence). CDR3 length equals 15 residues. The DNA of the CDR3 is TGTGCTAGCAGCGTAGCGGTGGGCTCCTACAATGAGCAGTTCTTC. Its translation: CASSVAVGSYNEQFF. The full variable domain, with the rest looked up from reference TRBV7-7 and TRBJ2-1, is GAGVSQSPRYKVTKRGQDVTLRCDPISSHATLYWYQQALGQGPEFLTYFNYEAQPDKSGLPSDRFSAERPEGSISTLTIQRTEQRDSAMYRCASSVAVGSYNEQFFGPGTRLTVL.

The chain joins TRBV7-2 to TRBJ2-7, with D possibly being TRBD2 (6 bases). This CDR3 has 15 residues. Per germline, CDR1 SGHTA and CDR2 FQGNSA. V shed 5 bases and J shed 4 bases, with 18 bases lying between them. The CDR3 is CASSAQSVGGYEQYF. DNA of the CDR3: TGTGCCAGCAGCGCCCAGTCGGTTGGGGGGTACGAGCAGTACTTC.

The chain employs TRBV2 and TRBJ2-5; TRBD1 might be the D (5 bases). Per the germline V gene, CDR1 is SNHLY and CDR2 is FYNNEI. V was clipped by 4 bases and J by 1 base, with 10 bases between them. This CDR3 spans 14 amino acids. Here the CDR3 DNA reads TGTGCCAGCAGTGTACAGGCTACCCAAGAGACCCAGTACTTC. Translating gives CASSVQATQETQYF.

The V and J genes are TRBV7-3 and TRBJ2-3, with 8 bases matching TRBD2. CDR3 length: 15 amino acids. Looked up from germline, CDR1 is SGHTA and CDR2 is FQGTGA. V was pared by 2 bases and J by 6 bases, with 7 bases of the junction left unmatched. The DNA of the CDR3 is TGTGCCAGCAGCTTAGCCGGGGGGGCTGACGATACGCAGTATTTT. It codes for CASSLAGGADDTQYF. The variable domain in full, completed from reference TRBV7-3 and TRBJ2-3, reads GAGVSQTPSNKVTEKGKYVELRCDPISGHTALYWYRQSLGQGPEFLIYFQGTGAADDSGLPNDRFFAVRPEGSVSTLKIQRTERGDSAVYLCASSLAGGADDTQYFGPGTRLTVL.

This chain joins TRBV7-9 and TRBJ1-3; D gene ambiguous. The ends were cut back, 5 bases at V and 8 bases at J, with 13 bases in the middle. The CDR3 totals 13 residues. Germline loops: CDR1 SEHNR, CDR2 FQNEAQ (reference sequence). Here the CDR3 reads CASSPRWADTIYF. The CDR3 DNA follows: TGTGCCAGCAGCCCCAGGTGGGCAGACACCATATATTTT.

The chain carries TRBV5-1 and TRBJ2-2, with D perhaps matching TRBD1 or TRBD2 (5 bases each). CDR1 SGHRS and CDR2 YFSETQ come from the germline V gene. The CDR3 covers 16 residues. V lost 3 bases to trimming and J lost 1 base, with 13 bases between them. The CDR3 loop is CASSSIPGRNTGELFF. In nucleotides, the CDR3 is TGCGCCAGCAGCTCCATTCCAGGGAGGAACACCGGGGAGCTGTTTTTT.